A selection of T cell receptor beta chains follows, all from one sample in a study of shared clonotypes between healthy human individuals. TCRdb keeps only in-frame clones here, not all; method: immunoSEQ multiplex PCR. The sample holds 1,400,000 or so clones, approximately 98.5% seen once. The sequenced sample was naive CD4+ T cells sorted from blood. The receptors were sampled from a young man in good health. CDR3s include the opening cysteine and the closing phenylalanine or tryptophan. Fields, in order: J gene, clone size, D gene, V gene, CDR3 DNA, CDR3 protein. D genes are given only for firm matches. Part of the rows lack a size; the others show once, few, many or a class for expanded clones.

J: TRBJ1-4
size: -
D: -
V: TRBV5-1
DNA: TGCGCCAGCAGCTTGGGACACACTAATGAAAAACTGTTTTTT
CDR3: CASSLGHTNEKLFF

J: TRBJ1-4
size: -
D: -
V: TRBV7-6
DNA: TGTGCCAGCAGCTTAGGAGGCGCAGGGTCTAATGAAAAACTGTTTTTT
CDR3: CASSLGGAGSNEKLFF

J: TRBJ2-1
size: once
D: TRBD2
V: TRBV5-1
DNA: TGCGCCAGCAGCTTGTCGGCTAGCGGGAGCTACAATGAGCAGTTCTTC
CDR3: CASSLSASGSYNEQFF

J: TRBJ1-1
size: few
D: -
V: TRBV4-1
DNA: TGCGCCAGCAGGGGAGGGAGGGCGGAGGTCACTGAAGCTTTCTTT
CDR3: CASRGGRAEVTEAFF

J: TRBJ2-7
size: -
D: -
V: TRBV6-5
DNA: TGTGCCAGCAGTTACATTTCTCCGTTTGAGCAGTACTTC
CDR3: CASSYISPFEQYF

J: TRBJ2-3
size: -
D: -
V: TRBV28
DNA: TGTGCCAGCAGTTCATCCCTGACAGTTACCACAGATACGCAGTATTTT
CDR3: CASSSSLTVTTDTQYF

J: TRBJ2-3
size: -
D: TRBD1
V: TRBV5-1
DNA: TGCGCCAGCAGCTTGGTCGGGACAGGAGGGGGCCCAGATACGCAGTATTTT
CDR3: CASSLVGTGGGPDTQYF

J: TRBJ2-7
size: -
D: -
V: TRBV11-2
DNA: TGTGCCAGCAGCTTAGATCTGCCCGGGAACGAGCAGTACTTC
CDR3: CASSLDLPGNEQYF

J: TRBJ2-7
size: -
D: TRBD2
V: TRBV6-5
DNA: TGTGCCAGCAGGGGGGGGGTCGAGCAGTACTTC
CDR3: CASRGGVEQYF

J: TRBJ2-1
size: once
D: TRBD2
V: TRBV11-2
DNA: TGTGCCAGCAGCGTAGGACTAGCGGGATCCCCCTACAATGAGCAGTTCTTC
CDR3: CASSVGLAGSPYNEQFF

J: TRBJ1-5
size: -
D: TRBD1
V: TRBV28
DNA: TGTGCCACTTCGATCCTACTCGGACAGGGCAATCAGCCCCAGCATTTT
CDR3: CATSILLGQGNQPQHF

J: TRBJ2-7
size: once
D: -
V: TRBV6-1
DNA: TGTGCCAGCAGTGAGAGGGACTACGAGCAGTACTTC
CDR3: CASSERDYEQYF

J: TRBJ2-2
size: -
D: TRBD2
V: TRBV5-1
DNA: TGCGCCAGCAGCCCCATAGCGGGGGTGAACACCGGGGAGCTGTTTTTT
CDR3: CASSPIAGVNTGELFF

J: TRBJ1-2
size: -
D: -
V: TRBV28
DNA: TGTGCCAGCACCCTCCCGGGCTCTGGCTATGGCTACACCTTC
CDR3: CASTLPGSGYGYTF

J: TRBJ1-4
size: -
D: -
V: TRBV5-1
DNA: TGCGCCAGCAGCTTGCGTTCGGGACTTACAACTAATGAAAAACTGTTTTTT
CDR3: CASSLRSGLTTNEKLFF

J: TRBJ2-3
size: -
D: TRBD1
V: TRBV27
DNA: TGTGCCAGCAGTTTAGCTTCCGGGACAGCTCATTTTAGCACAGATACGCAGTATTTT
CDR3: CASSLASGTAHFSTDTQYF

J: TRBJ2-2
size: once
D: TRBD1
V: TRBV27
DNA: TGTGCCAGCGGAACACGGGACAGGAGAAACACCGGGGAGCTGTTTTTT
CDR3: CASGTRDRRNTGELFF

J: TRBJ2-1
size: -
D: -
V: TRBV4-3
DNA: TGCGCCAGCAGCCAAGAGATTCAGGGGACGCAGTTCTTC
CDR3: CASSQEIQGTQFF

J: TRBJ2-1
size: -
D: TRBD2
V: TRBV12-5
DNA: TGTGCTAGTGGTTTGGGTCGGGAGGGACTGTTGTTCTTC
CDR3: CASGLGREGLLFF

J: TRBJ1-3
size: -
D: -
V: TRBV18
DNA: TGTGCCAGCACTCGGGACTTAGACTCTGGAAACACCATATATTTT
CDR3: CASTRDLDSGNTIYF

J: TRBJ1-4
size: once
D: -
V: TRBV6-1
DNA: TGTGCCAGCAGTGCAACGGGGTCTACTAATGAAAAACTGTTTTTT
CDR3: CASSATGSTNEKLFF

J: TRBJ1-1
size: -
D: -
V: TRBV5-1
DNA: TGCGCCAGCAGCGCTGACAGTCCGCGGAACACTGAAGCTTTCTTT
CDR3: CASSADSPRNTEAFF

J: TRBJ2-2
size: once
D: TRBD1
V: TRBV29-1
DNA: TGCAGCGTAACCGAAAACGACAGGGGGCAGGACACCGGGGAGCTGTTTTTT
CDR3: CSVTENDRGQDTGELFF

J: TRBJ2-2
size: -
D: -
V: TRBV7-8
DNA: TGTGCCAGCAGCTTAGCGAGACCGCTCTTTACGAACACCGGGGAGCTGTTTTTT
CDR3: CASSLARPLFTNTGELFF

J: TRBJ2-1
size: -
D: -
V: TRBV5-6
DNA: TGTGCCAGCATAGCTTGGAGAACCGCGACCTACAATGAGCAGTTCTTC
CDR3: CASIAWRTATYNEQFF

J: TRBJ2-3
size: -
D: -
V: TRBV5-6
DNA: TGTGCCAGCAGCTTGGGGAGTGACCGTACGCAGTATTTT
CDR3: CASSLGSDRTQYF

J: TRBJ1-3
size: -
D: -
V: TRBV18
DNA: TGTGCCAGCTCTCTTACGAGGGTTGGAAACACCATATATTTT
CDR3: CASSLTRVGNTIYF

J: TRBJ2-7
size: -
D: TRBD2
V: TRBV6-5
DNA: TGTGCCAGCAGTTACTCAGCGGGGTCCTCCTACGAGCAGTACTTC
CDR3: CASSYSAGSSYEQYF

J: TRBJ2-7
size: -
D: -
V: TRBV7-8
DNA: TGTGCCAGCAGCGAACCGGACCTACGGCAGTACTTC
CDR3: CASSEPDLRQYF

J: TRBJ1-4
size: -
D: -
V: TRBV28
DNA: TGTGCCAGCAGTTTGCGGCAGGGAGGGGAAAAACTGTTTTTT
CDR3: CASSLRQGGEKLFF

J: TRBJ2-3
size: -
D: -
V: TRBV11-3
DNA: TGTGCCAGCAGCTTAGATGCGGGCACCACAGATACGCAGTATTTT
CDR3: CASSLDAGTTDTQYF

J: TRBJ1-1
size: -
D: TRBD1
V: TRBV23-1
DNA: TGCGCCAGCAGTCAATCGACCCAGACAGGGGTTGGGGCTTTCTTT
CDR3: CASSQSTQTGVGAFF

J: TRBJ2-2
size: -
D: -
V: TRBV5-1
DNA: TGCGCCAGCAGCCCCGGACAGCCCGGGGAGCTGTTTTTT
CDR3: CASSPGQPGELFF

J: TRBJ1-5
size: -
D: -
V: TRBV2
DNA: TGTGCCAGCACCCCATATCTTGATCAGCCCCAGCATTTT
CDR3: CASTPYLDQPQHF

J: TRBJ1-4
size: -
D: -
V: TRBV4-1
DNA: TGCGCCAGCAGCCAACCAACGTTAACTAATGAAAAACTGTTTTTT
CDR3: CASSQPTLTNEKLFF

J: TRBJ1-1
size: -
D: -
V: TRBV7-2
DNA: TGTGCCAGCAGCTTAAAGTCGAACACTGAAGCTTTCTTT
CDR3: CASSLKSNTEAFF

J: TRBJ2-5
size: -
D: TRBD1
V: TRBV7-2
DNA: TGTGCCAGCAGCCTCAGGGGGCAAGAGACCCAGTACTTC
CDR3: CASSLRGQETQYF

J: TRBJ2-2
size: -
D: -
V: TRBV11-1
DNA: TGTGCCAGCAATGGGGGCATAGGGCAGAACGGGGAGCTGTTTTTT
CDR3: CASNGGIGQNGELFF

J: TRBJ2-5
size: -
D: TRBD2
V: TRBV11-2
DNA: TGTGCCAGCAGCCTCGGGACTATTGGGACCCAGTACTTC
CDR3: CASSLGTIGTQYF

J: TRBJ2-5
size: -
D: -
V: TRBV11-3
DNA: TGTGCCAGCAGCTTACGTGGGGGTGGATCGTACCAAGAGACCCAGTACTTC
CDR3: CASSLRGGGSYQETQYF

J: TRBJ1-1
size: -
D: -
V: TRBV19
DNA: TGTGCCAGTAGTATAGGGGTGAACACTGAAGCTTTCTTT
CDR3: CASSIGVNTEAFF

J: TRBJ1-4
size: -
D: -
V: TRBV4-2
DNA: TGTGCCAGCAGCCTTACAGGCAACAAAGATGAAAAACTGTTTTTT
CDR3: CASSLTGNKDEKLFF

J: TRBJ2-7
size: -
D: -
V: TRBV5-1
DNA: TGCGCCAGCAGCTTGGCCATCGGGGGTTCCTACGAGCAGTACTTC
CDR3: CASSLAIGGSYEQYF

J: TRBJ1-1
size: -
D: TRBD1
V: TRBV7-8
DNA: TGTGCCAGCAGCCCGCCGGGACAGGGGGCAAAGACTGAAGCTTTCTTT
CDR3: CASSPPGQGAKTEAFF

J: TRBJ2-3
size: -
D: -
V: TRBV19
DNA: TGTGCCAGTAGTCGACTAGGCTCCACAGATACGCAGTATTTT
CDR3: CASSRLGSTDTQYF

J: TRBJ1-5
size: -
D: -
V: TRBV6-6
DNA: TGTGCCAGCAGTTACGGGGAGGGGGACCAGCCCCAGCATTTT
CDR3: CASSYGEGDQPQHF

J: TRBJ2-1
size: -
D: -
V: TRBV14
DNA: TGTGCCAGCAGCCAAGATCCAGATGAGCAGTTCTTC
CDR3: CASSQDPDEQFF

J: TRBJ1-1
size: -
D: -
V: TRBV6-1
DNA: TGTGCCAGCAGTGAGGCAAGGGGGGCTTTTGAAGCTTTCTTT
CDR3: CASSEARGAFEAFF

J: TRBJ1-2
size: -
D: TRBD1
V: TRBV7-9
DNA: TGTGCCAGCAGCCTGAGAGCCGGGACAGGGGAGGACTATGGCTACACCTTC
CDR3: CASSLRAGTGEDYGYTF

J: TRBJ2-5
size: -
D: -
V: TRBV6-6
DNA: TGTGCCAGCAGGGAGTATTCGGGGCAGGGAGAGACCCAGTACTTC
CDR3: CASREYSGQGETQYF

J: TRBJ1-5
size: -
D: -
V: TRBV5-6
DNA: TGTGCCAGCAGCCAAGAGGCTCAGGGTATTGATCAGCCCCAGCATTTT
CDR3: CASSQEAQGIDQPQHF

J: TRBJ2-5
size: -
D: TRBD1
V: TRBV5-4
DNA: TGTGCCAGCAGCTTGGCTGGACCGGGACAGGGGGAAGAGACCCAGTACTTC
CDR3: CASSLAGPGQGEETQYF

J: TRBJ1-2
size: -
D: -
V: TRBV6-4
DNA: TGTGCCAGCAGTGACTCAGGCGGCGGCTACACCTTC
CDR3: CASSDSGGGYTF

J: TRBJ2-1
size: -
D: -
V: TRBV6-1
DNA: TGTGCCAGCAGAACTTTGAGCTCCTACAATGAGCAGTTCTTC
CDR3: CASRTLSSYNEQFF

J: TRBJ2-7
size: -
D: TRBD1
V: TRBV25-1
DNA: TGTGCCAGCTCGACAGGGGCATGGTACGAGCAGTACTTC
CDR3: CASSTGAWYEQYF

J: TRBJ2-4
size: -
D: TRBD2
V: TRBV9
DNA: TGTGCCAGCAGCGGCGGTCTAGCGGGAGTGAACATTCAGTACTTC
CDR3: CASSGGLAGVNIQYF

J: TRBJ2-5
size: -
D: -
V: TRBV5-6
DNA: TGTGCCAGCAGTTCCCAGGGAGTAGGAGAGACCCAGTACTTC
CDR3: CASSSQGVGETQYF

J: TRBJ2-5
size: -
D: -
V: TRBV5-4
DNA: TGTGCCAGCAGCTCCCAGAAAAACCAAGAGACCCAGTACTTC
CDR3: CASSSQKNQETQYF

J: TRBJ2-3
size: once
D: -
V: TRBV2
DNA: TGTGCCAGCGGATCGGGGCGCACAGATACGCAGTATTTT
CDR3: CASGSGRTDTQYF